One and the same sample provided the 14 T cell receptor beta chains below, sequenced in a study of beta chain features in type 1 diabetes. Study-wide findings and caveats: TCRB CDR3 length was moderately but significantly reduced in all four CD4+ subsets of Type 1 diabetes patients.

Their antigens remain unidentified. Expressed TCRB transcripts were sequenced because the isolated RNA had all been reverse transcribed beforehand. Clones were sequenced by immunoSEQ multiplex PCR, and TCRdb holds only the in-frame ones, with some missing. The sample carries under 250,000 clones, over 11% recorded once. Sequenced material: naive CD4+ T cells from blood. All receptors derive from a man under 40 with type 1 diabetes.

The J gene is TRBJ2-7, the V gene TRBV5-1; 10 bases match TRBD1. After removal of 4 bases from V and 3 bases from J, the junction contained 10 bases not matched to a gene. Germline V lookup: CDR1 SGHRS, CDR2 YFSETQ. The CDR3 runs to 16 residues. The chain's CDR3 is CASSLSPGTGVYEQYF. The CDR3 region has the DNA TGCGCCAGCAGCCTCTCGCCGGGGACAGGGGTCTACGAGCAGTACTTC.

The CDR3 sequence is CASSPMTGEGEKLFF. CDR3 nucleotide sequence: TGTGCCAGCAGCCCAATGACAGGGGAGGGCGAAAAACTGTTTTTT. J is TRBJ1-4 and V is TRBV5-6, with 8 bases aligning to TRBD1. CDR3 length: 15 residues. CDR1 and CDR2 from the germline V gene are SGHDT and YYEEEE. V dropped 4 bases and J dropped 8; count of bases not matched to a gene: 10.

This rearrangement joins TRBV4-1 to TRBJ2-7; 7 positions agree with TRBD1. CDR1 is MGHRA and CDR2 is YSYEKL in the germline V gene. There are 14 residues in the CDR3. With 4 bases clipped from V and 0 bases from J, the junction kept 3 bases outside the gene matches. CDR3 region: CASSPRDSSYEQYF. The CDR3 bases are TGCGCCAGCAGCCCCCGGGACAGCTCCTACGAGCAGTACTTC.

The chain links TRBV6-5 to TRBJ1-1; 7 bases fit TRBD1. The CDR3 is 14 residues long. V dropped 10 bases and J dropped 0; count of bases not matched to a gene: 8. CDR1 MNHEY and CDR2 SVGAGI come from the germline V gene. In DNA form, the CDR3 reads TGTGCCACTAGAGACAGGGCCATGAACACTGAAGCTTTCTTT. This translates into CATRDRAMNTEAFF.

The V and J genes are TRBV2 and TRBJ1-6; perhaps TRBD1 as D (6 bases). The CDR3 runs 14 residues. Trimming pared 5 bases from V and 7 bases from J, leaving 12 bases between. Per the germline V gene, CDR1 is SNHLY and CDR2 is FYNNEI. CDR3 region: CASSLTGFNSPLHF. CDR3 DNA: TGTGCCAGCAGTCTGACAGGTTTCAATTCACCCCTCCACTTT.

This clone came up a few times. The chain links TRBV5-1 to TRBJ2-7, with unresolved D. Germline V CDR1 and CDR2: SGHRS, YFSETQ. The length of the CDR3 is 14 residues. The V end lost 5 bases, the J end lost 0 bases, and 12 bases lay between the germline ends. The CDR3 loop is CASRQTADSYEQYF. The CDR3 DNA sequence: TGCGCCAGCAGACAGACGGCTGACTCCTACGAGCAGTACTTC.

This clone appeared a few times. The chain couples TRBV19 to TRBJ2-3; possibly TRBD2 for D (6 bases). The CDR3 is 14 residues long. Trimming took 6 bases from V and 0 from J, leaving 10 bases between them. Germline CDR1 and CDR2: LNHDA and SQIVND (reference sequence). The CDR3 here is CASRPGGSTDTQYF. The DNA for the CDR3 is TGTGCCAGTAGGCCCGGGGGAAGCACAGATACGCAGTATTTT.

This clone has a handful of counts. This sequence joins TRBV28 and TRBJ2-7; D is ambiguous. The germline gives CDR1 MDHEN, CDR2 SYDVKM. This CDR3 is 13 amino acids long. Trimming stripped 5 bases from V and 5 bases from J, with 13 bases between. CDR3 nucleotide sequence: TGTGCCAGCAGTGCAACAGTTTCGGACGAGCAGTACTTC. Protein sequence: CASSATVSDEQYF.

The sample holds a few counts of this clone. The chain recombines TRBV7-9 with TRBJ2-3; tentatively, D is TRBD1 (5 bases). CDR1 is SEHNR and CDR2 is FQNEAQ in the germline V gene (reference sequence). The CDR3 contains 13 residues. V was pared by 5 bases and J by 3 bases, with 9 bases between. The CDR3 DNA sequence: TGTGCCAGCAGCCATCGACAGACAGATACGCAGTATTTT. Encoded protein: CASSHRQTDTQYF. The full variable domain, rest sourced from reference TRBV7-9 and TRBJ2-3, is DTGVSQNPRHKITKRGQNVTFRCDPISEHNRLYWYRQTLGQGPEFLTYFQNEAQLEKSRLLSDRFSAERPKGSFSTLEIQRTEQGDSAMYLCASSHRQTDTQYFGPGTRLTVL.

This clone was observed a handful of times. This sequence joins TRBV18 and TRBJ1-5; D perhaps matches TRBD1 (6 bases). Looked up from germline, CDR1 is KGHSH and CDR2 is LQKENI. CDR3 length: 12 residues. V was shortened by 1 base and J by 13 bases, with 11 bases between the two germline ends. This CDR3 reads CASSPQGGGQHF. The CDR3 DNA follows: TGTGCCAGCTCACCACAAGGGGGGGGACAGCATTTT.

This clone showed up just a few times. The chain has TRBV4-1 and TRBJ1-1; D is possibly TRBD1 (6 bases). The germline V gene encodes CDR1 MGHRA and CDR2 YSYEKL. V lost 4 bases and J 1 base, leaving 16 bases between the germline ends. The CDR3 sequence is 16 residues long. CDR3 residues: CASSLDPQGSNTEAFF. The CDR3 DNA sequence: TGCGCCAGCAGCCTTGACCCACAGGGCTCGAACACTGAAGCTTTCTTT.

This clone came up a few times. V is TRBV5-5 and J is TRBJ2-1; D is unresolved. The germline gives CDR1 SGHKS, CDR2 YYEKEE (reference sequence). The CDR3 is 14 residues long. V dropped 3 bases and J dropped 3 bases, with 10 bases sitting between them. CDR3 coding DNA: TGTGCCAGCAGCTCTGTAACGGTCTACAATGAGCAGTTCTTC. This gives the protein CASSSVTVYNEQFF.

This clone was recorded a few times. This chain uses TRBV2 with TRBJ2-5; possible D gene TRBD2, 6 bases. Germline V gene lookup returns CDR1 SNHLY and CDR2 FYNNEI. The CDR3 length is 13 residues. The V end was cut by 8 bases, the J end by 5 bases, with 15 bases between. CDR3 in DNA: TGTGCCAGCTCCGGGACTTCTCCGGAGACCCAGTACTTC. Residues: CASSGTSPETQYF.

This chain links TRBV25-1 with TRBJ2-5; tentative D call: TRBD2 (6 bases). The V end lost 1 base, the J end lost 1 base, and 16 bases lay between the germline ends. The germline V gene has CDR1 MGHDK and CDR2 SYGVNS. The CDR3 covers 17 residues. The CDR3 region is CASSELGGGEFQETQYF. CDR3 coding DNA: TGTGCCAGCAGTGAATTGGGAGGCGGAGAATTCCAAGAGACCCAGTACTTC.